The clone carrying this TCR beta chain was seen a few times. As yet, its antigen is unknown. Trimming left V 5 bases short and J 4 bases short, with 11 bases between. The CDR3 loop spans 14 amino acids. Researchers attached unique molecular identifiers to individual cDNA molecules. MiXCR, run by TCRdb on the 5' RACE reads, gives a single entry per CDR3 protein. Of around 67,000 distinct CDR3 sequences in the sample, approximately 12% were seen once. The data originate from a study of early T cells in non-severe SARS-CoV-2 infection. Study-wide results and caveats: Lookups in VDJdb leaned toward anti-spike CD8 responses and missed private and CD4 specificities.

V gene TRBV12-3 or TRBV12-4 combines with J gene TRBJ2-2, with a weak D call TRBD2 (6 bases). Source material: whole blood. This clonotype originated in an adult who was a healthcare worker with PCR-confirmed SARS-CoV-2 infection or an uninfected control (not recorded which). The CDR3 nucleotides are TGTGCCAGCAGTCGCCTGGGGGGCACCGGGGAGCTGTTTTTT. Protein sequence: CASSRLGGTGELFF.